This T cell receptor beta chain was documented in a study of T cells in Graves' hyperthyroidism and ophthalmopathy. There are 13 residues in the CDR3. Looked up from germline, CDR1 is MNHEY and CDR2 is SMNVEV (reference sequence). V lost 4 bases and J 4 bases, leaving 8 bases between the germline ends. Amplified TCR beta CDR3 regions derived from RNA transcripts. The TCR CDR3 first-round RT-PCR relied on the HTBI primer set. In TCRdb, the multiplex PCR reads were re-called with MiXCR into one record per CDR3 protein. The sample holds around 600,000 distinct CDR3 sequences, approximately 14% seen once. Those with hyperthyroidism were 18 to 65 years old, newly diagnosed, and ill for under 2 months. Researchers barred patients who had uncontrolled infection, other autoimmune disease, pregnancy or lactation. The authors took PBMCs from 7.5 to 10 ml fresh peripheral blood. This clonotype was seen ten or more times.

The chain couples TRBV27 to TRBJ2-1; D gene unclear. Material for sequencing was blood. This sequence was found in a woman in her 30s with Graves' hyperthyroidism. CDR3 region: CASSYSIYNEQFF. The DNA of the CDR3 is TGTGCCAGCAGTTACAGCATATACAATGAGCAGTTCTTC.